This TCR beta chain was identified during a study of T cell responses to AZD1222 COVID-19 vaccine. Broader study findings: Spike-spanning, vaccine-associated CD4 TCRs were dominant at 160-218 and 743-854. Epitopes outside B.1.351 and B.1.1.7 mutated regions reportedly drew nearly half of spike TCRs.

This table comes from immunoSEQ multiplex PCR, and its TCRdb copy is limited to in-frame clones, with some not included. The repertoire holds about 160,000 clones, with around nine tenths as singletons. For this clone: Its cognate antigen is unknown.

The V gene lost 1 base and the J gene lost 3 bases, with 13 bases spanning the gap. This CDR3 spans 15 amino acids. Germline V gives CDR1 MGHRA, CDR2 YSYEKL. The chain combines TRBV4-1 with TRBJ2-7, with D possibly matching TRBD1 (5 bases). The sequencing here drew on peripheral blood, taken 28 days after the second AZD1222 dose. The TCR sequence derives from an adult who received the AZD1222 COVID-19 vaccine. For the CDR3, the DNA is TGCGCCAGCAGCCAAGGGCATGGGGCTAGCTACGAGCAGTACTTC. It codes for CASSQGHGASYEQYF.